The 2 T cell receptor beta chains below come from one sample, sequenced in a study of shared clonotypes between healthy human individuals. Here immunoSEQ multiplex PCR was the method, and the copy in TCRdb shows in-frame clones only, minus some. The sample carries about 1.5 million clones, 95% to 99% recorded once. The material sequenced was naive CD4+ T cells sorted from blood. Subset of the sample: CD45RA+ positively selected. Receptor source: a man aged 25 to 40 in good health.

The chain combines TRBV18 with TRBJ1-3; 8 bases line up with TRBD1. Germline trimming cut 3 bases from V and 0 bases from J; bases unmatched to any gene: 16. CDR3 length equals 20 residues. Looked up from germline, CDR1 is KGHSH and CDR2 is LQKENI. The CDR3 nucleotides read TGTGCCAGCTCACCTAGTCTATACTCGGACGACAGGGGCTCTGGAAACACCATATATTTT. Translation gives CASSPSLYSDDRGSGNTIYF. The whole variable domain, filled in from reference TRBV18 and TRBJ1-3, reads NAGVMQNPRHLVRRRGQEARLRCSPMKGHSHVYWYRQLPEEGLKFMVYLQKENIIDESGMPKERFSAEFPKEGPSILRIQQVVRGDSAAYFCASSPSLYSDDRGSGNTIYFGEGSWLTVV.

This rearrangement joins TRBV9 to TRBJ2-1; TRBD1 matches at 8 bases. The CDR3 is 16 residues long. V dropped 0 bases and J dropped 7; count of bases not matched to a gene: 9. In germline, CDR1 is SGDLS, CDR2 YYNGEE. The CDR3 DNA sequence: TGTGCCAGCAGCGTAGGCCCAACGGACAGGGATAATGAGCAGTTCTTC. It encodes CASSVGPTDRDNEQFF.